These 31 T cell receptor beta chains were sequenced from one sample in a study of T cell responses to AZD1222 COVID-19 vaccine. Clones were read by immunoSEQ multiplex PCR, and TCRdb kept only the in-frame ones, dropping some. The profile shows about 120,000 clones, approximately 92% of them singletons. Sequenced here: peripheral blood, sampled 28 days after the second AZD1222 dose. These TCRs come from an adult who received the AZD1222 COVID-19 vaccine.

This rearrangement joins TRBV27 to TRBJ1-6; D gene uncertain. This CDR3 is 14 amino acids long. CDR1 is MNHEY and CDR2 is SMNVEV in the germline V gene (reference sequence). Trimming left V 6 bases short and J 1 base short, with 7 bases between. The CDR3 protein is CASSFNSYNSPLHF. In DNA form, the CDR3 reads TGTGCCAGCAGCTTCAATTCCTATAATTCACCCCTCCACTTT.

V gene TRBV5-1 combines with J gene TRBJ1-2, with D perhaps matching TRBD1 (5 bases). The CDR3 has 14 residues. Germline CDR1 SGHRS, CDR2 YFSETQ. Trimming took off 0 bases at V and 6 bases at J, with 12 bases between the two ends. The CDR3 DNA sequence: TGCGCCAGCAGCTTGGTTTCGGGGGAAGATGGCTACACCTTC. Translating gives CASSLVSGEDGYTF.

V gene TRBV4-1 combines with J gene TRBJ1-2; weak D call: TRBD1 (5 bases). This CDR3 spans 15 amino acids. The V gene lost 0 bases and the J gene lost 5 bases, with 13 bases spanning the gap. Germline V CDR1 and CDR2: MGHRA, YSYEKL. This CDR3 reads CASSQDVRGRYGYTF. CDR3 nucleotide sequence: TGCGCCAGCAGCCAAGATGTGAGGGGCCGATATGGCTACACCTTC.

The J gene is TRBJ2-1, the V gene TRBV10-3; D not certain. This CDR3 has 13 amino acids. CDR1 and CDR2 (germline): ENHRY, SYGVKD. Trimming took 0 bases from V and 12 from J, leaving 12 bases between them. The CDR3 bases are TGTGCCATCAGTGAGTCGGGTAGAAGGTGGCAGTTCTTC. Amino acid sequence: CAISESGRRWQFF.

This clone was picked up one time. The rearrangement links TRBV7-9 to TRBJ1-6; tentative D call: TRBD1 (6 bases). The CDR3 runs to 14 residues. Germline CDR1 SEHNR, CDR2 FQNEAQ (reference sequence). V was clipped by 8 bases and J by 5 bases, with 13 bases between them. The DNA of the CDR3 is TGTGCCAGCCCCTCGGGGGGCAATAATTCACCCCTCCACTTT. This gives the protein CASPSGGNNSPLHF.

This rearrangement joins TRBV27 to TRBJ1-5; D ambiguous. Deletions cut 1 base from V and 5 bases from J, with 9 bases between. Looked up from germline, CDR1 is MNHEY and CDR2 is SMNVEV (reference sequence). The CDR3 totals 14 residues. The CDR3 nucleotides are TGTGCCAGCAGTTTATGGGCGGTCGATCAGCCCCAGCATTTT. Protein sequence: CASSLWAVDQPQHF.

This clone was detected once. The rearrangement joins TRBV19 to TRBJ2-3; 12 bases agree with TRBD2. Germline CDR1 reads LNHDA; CDR2 reads SQIVND (reference sequence). V shed 4 bases, J shed 2 bases, and the junction held 10 bases outside the gene matches. This CDR3 contains 18 residues. The CDR3 loop is CASSKTSGGPYPTDTQYF. CDR3 sequence (DNA): TGTGCCAGTAGTAAAACTAGCGGGGGGCCCTATCCCACAGATACGCAGTATTTT.

V gene TRBV5-5 combines with J gene TRBJ1-6; 9 positions match TRBD1. This CDR3 comprises 14 residues. In germline, CDR1 is SGHKS, CDR2 YYEKEE (reference sequence). The V segment lost 4 bases and the J segment 7 bases; nucleotides outside the gene matches: 3. The CDR3 loop is CASSGTGQNSPLHF. DNA for the CDR3: TGTGCCAGCAGCGGGACAGGGCAAAATTCACCCCTCCACTTT.

Only a few counts were recorded for this clone. J is TRBJ1-1 and V is TRBV5-4, with D perhaps TRBD1 (5 bases). V was shortened by 3 bases and J by 0 bases, with 12 bases between the two germline ends. The CDR3 is 15 residues long. The germline gives CDR1 SGHNT, CDR2 YYREEE (reference sequence). CDR3 nucleotide sequence: TGTGCCAGCAGCTATGACAGTTGGATGAACACTGAAGCTTTCTTT. It yields the protein CASSYDSWMNTEAFF.

J is TRBJ2-5 and V is TRBV7-9; no reliable D call. CDR3 length: 16 residues. CDR1 SEHNR and CDR2 FQNEAQ come from the germline V gene (reference sequence). Trimming cost V 6 bases and J 0 bases, with 17 bases left between them. In DNA, the CDR3 is TGTGCCAGCAGACATTGGGTGTGGACCGACCAAGAGACCCAGTACTTC. Translated, it gives CASRHWVWTDQETQYF.

The chain has TRBV9 and TRBJ2-5, with 8 bases lining up with TRBD1. This CDR3 region has 13 residues. Germline loops: CDR1 SGDLS, CDR2 YYNGEE. Trimming removed 1 base from V and 5 bases from J; junction bases left unmatched: 1. The CDR3 spells CASSVNRGETQYF. The CDR3 DNA sequence: TGTGCCAGCAGCGTAAACAGGGGGGAGACCCAGTACTTC.

This clone was observed once. The chain is built from TRBV2 and TRBJ2-3; D gene unclear. Trimming removed 5 bases from V and 3 bases from J, with 12 bases in between. The CDR3 covers 14 residues. The germline V gene encodes CDR1 SNHLY and CDR2 FYNNEI. The CDR3 sequence: CASSSMAPTDTQYF. In DNA form, the CDR3 reads TGTGCCAGCAGTTCTATGGCCCCGACAGATACGCAGTATTTT.

The J gene is TRBJ2-7, the V gene TRBV6-1, with unresolved D. The CDR3 consists of 14 residues. Deletions cut 0 bases from V and 10 bases from J, with 16 bases between. From germline, CDR1 is MNHNS and CDR2 SASEGT. Here the CDR3 reads CASSEALGPASQYF. As DNA, the CDR3 is TGTGCCAGCAGTGAAGCCCTAGGTCCCGCGAGCCAGTACTTC.

The chain joins TRBV15 to TRBJ1-2, with D uncertain. V lost 1 base, J lost 2 bases, and 11 bases lay in between. This CDR3 has 15 amino acids. The germline CDR1 and CDR2 sequences are LNHNV and YYDKDF (reference sequence). The CDR3 loop reads CATSRGSADNYGYTF. The CDR3 DNA is TGTGCCACCAGCAGAGGTAGTGCGGACAACTATGGCTACACCTTC.

The rearrangement uses TRBV7-2 and TRBJ1-4, with D possibly TRBD1 on 5 matching bases. The CDR3 sequence is 16 residues long. Germline V lookup: CDR1 SGHTA, CDR2 FQGNSA. Trimming stripped 1 base from V and 2 bases from J, with 11 bases between. The CDR3 DNA follows: TGTGCCAGCAGCTTAGGGGGGGGTTACACTAATGAAAAACTGTTTTTT. The encoded protein is CASSLGGGYTNEKLFF.

This clone occurred a few times. CDR3 nucleotide sequence: TGTGCCAGCCACTACAGTGCAGTATGGCAGCCCCAGCATTTT. Protein product: CASHYSAVWQPQHF. The chain is built from TRBV28 and TRBJ1-5; D remains unclear. This CDR3 has 14 residues. Trimming removed 8 bases from V and 7 bases from J, with 18 bases in between. The germline V gene encodes CDR1 MDHEN and CDR2 SYDVKM.

The DNA for the CDR3 is TGTGCCAGCAAACAAGCTGTCAGCTCCTACGAGCAGTACTTC. Amino acid sequence: CASKQAVSSYEQYF. The chain is built from TRBV3-1 (or the pseudogene TRBV3-2) and TRBJ2-7, with unresolved D. CDR1 is LGHDT and CDR2 is YNNKEL in the germline V gene (reference sequence). The CDR3 is made up of 14 amino acids. Trimming stripped 7 bases from V and 0 bases from J, with 13 bases between.

The chain links TRBV4-1 to TRBJ1-1; D unresolved. In germline, CDR1 is MGHRA, CDR2 YSYEKL. This CDR3 comprises 15 residues. V shed 2 bases and J shed 0 bases, with 10 bases lying between them. CDR3: CASSQTGHMNTEAFF. CDR3 in DNA: TGCGCCAGCAGCCAAACGGGTCACATGAACACTGAAGCTTTCTTT.

This chain joins TRBV7-8 and TRBJ2-2; unclear D gene. This CDR3 has 12 residues. Trimming shortened V by 6 bases and J by 1 base, and 3 bases separated the two germline ends. CDR1 is SGHVS, CDR2 FQNEAQ, per germline. The CDR3 spells CASRRNTGELFF. The DNA for the CDR3 is TGTGCCAGCAGACGGAACACCGGGGAGCTGTTTTTT.

In this sample, this clone turned up once. The V call is TRBV28, the J call TRBJ2-7; 8 bases are a match to TRBD2. CDR1 and CDR2 (germline): MDHEN, SYDVKM. CDR3 length equals 14 residues. Unmatched junction bases numbered 13, after V lost 8 bases and J lost 7 bases. The CDR3 nucleotides read TGTGCCAGCTCCCTCCCCGGGAGGGCCTTTGAGCAGTACTTC. The encoded protein is CASSLPGRAFEQYF.

Comment on this clone: Distinct nucleotide sequences in the sample also encode this CDR3. The chain employs TRBV2 and TRBJ2-7, with 9 bases aligning to TRBD1. Germline CDR1 is SNHLY and CDR2 is FYNNEI. J was trimmed by 6 bases and V by 8 bases; bases with no gene match: 5. CDR3 length: 12 residues. The CDR3 bases are TGTGCCAGCCAGGGACAGGGACGCGAGCAGTACTTC. Its translation: CASQGQGREQYF.

The V gene is TRBV11-2, the J gene TRBJ1-1; TRBD1 matches 7 bases. Unmatched junction bases numbered 6, after V lost 8 bases and J lost 6 bases. The length of the CDR3 is 12 residues. Germline V CDR1 and CDR2: SGHAT, FQNNGV. The CDR3 sequence: CASLGQASEAFF. The CDR3 coding sequence is TGTGCCAGCCTCGGACAGGCATCTGAAGCTTTCTTT.

V is TRBV2 and J is TRBJ2-1; D might be TRBD1 or TRBD2, each matching 6 bases. Germline CDR1 and CDR2: SNHLY and FYNNEI. The CDR3 has 12 residues. The V end was cut by 7 bases, the J end by 14 bases, with 18 bases between. DNA for the CDR3: TGTGCCAGCAATGCCTTAGAAAGGGGGGAGTTCTTC. Protein: CASNALERGEFF.

Here the CDR3 reads CATVEQGSGTDTQYF. CDR3 nucleotides: TGTGCCACCGTGGAACAGGGCTCAGGGACAGATACGCAGTATTTT. The gene calls are TRBV2 and TRBJ2-3, with D possibly matching TRBD1 (6 bases). Trimming cost V 10 bases and J 3 bases, with 20 bases left between them. This CDR3 spans 15 amino acids. The germline V gene has CDR1 SNHLY and CDR2 FYNNEI.

In this sample, this clone turned up once. The chain combines TRBV6-2 or TRBV6-3 with TRBJ1-1; D remains unclear. CDR1 and CDR2 from the germline V gene are MNHEY and SVGEGT. This CDR3 has 13 residues. Trimming took off 6 bases at V and 4 bases at J, with 12 bases between the two ends. CDR3: CASSLPRFTEAFF. CDR3 nucleotide sequence: TGTGCCAGCAGCTTGCCCAGGTTCACTGAAGCTTTCTTT.

The chain joins TRBV18 to TRBJ2-7, with D unclear. The CDR3 runs 14 residues. V lost 5 bases to trimming and J lost 3 bases, with 14 bases between them. Germline V CDR1 and CDR2: KGHSH, LQKENI. Here the CDR3 reads CASSMMAESYEQYF. The CDR3 nucleotides are TGTGCCAGCTCAATGATGGCGGAGAGCTACGAGCAGTACTTC.

The chain combines TRBV3-1 (or the pseudogene TRBV3-2) with TRBJ2-1, with 16 positions matching TRBD2. Unmatched junction bases numbered 4, after V lost 1 base and J lost 7 bases. The CDR3 sequence is 17 residues long. Germline-derived CDR1 and CDR2 are LGHDT and YNNKEL (reference sequence). The CDR3 sequence: CASSQVGTSGRGNEQFF. The CDR3 nucleotides read TGTGCCAGCAGCCAAGTAGGGACTAGCGGGAGGGGTAATGAGCAGTTCTTC.

This chain joins TRBV5-8 and TRBJ1-1; 9 nucleotides match TRBD1. The junction had 5 bases not matched to a gene; V was cut back by 5 bases and J by 0 bases. Germline lookup yields CDR1 SGHTS and CDR2 YDEGEE. The CDR3 contains 15 residues. The CDR3 sequence is CASRDRGQMNTEAFF. CDR3 nucleotides: TGTGCCAGCAGGGACAGGGGACAGATGAACACTGAAGCTTTCTTT.

A remark on this clone: This specimen includes other DNA sequences encoding the same CDR3. This chain connects TRBV12-3 or TRBV12-4 to TRBJ1-2; TRBD1 is a possible D gene (5 bases). Deletions cut 2 bases from V and 3 bases from J, with 7 bases between. The CDR3 has 13 residues. The CDR3 loop is CASSLRGDYGYTF. The DNA of the CDR3 is TGTGCCAGCAGTTTACGGGGGGACTATGGCTACACCTTC.

The chain uses TRBV6-1 and TRBJ1-3, with 7 bases identical to TRBD1. Germline lookup yields CDR1 MNHNS and CDR2 SASEGT. Trimming removed 1 base from V and 2 bases from J; junction bases left unmatched: 11. The CDR3 length is 18 residues. Here the CDR3 DNA reads TGTGCCAGCAGTGAAGTCTTGCTCGACAGGGCGGCTGGAAACACCATATATTTT. This translates into CASSEVLLDRAAGNTIYF.

The chain combines TRBV3-1 (or the pseudogene TRBV3-2) with TRBJ2-1; 10 bases align to TRBD2. V lost 0 bases to trimming and J lost 2 bases; unmatched junction nucleotides: 1. Germline-derived CDR1 and CDR2 are LGHDT and YNNKEL (reference sequence). The CDR3 is made up of 16 amino acids. The CDR3 DNA follows: TGTGCCAGCAGCCAAGAAGCGGGGGGGGCCTACAATGAGCAGTTCTTC. Protein: CASSQEAGGAYNEQFF.